The 18 T cell receptor beta chains given below trace back to one sample, sequenced in a study of tumor-infiltrating lymphocytes in primary liver carcinoma. Both RNA and DNA were isolated together from around 18-30 mg of bulk tissue that had not been sorted. Total RNA (roughly 530 ng) served as template for TCR beta cDNA synthesis primed by a constant-region primer. For TCR beta, libraries were produced by three nested multiplex PCR rounds using slightly modified ARM-PCR. Use of TRBV1-TRBV30 forward primers with a C-beta reverse primer characterized the first two PCR rounds, which lasted roughly 11 cycles each. Each CDR3 protein is one row after TCRdb ran MiXCR on the multiplex PCR reads. In the table there are 35,000 to 40,000 distinct CDR3 sequences, 75% of which are singletons. The specimen was tumor-adjacent normal liver tissue. These receptors all stem from a man aged 40-50 years with primary liver carcinoma and hepatitis B virus infection.

Comment on this clonotype: The CDR3 ends on some other residue instead of the conserved phenylalanine or tryptophan, so this is likely a read error. The rearrangement links TRBV5-5 to TRBJ1-1; D ambiguous. This CDR3 contains 13 residues. Trimming pared 2 bases from V and 1 base from J, leaving 6 bases between. Germline CDR1 SGHKS, CDR2 YYEKEE (reference sequence). In nucleotides, the CDR3 is TGTGCCAGCAGCTTTATTAGGAACACTGAAGCTTTCTCA. It translates to CASSFIRNTEAFS.

Points on this clonotype: At one end the junction does not follow the germline gene, possibly because of a read error. The J gene is TRBJ2-5, the V gene TRBV29-1; TRBD2 agrees at 9 bases. The CDR3 is made up of 15 amino acids. Germline loops: CDR1 SQVTM, CDR2 ANQGSEA. CDR3 bases: TGCAGCGTTCGGAGTAGCGGGAGTTGGGCAGAGACCCGGTACTTC. It translates to CSVRSSGSWAETRYF. Combining the CDR3 with reference TRBV29-1 and TRBJ2-5 gives the whole variable domain SAVISQKPSRDICQRGTSLTIQCQVDSQVTMMFWYRQQPGQSLTLIATANQGSEATYESGFVIDKFPISRPNLTFSTLTVSNMSPEDSSIYLCSVRSSGSWAETRYFGPGTRLLVL.

Relative to its sample, this clonotype is medium-sized (0.01 to 0.1%). The chain joins TRBV4-2 to TRBJ2-7, with D hard to call. The CDR3 is 11 residues long. CDR1 and CDR2 from the germline V gene are LGHNA and YNFKEQ. The germline V and J ends were trimmed by 1 base and 2 bases, with 0 bases remaining between them. DNA for the CDR3: TGTGCCAGCAGCCAAGCCTACGAGCAGTACTTC. Translation: CASSQAYEQYF.

Points on this clonotype: The junction and the germline gene differ at one end; a read error may be behind it. This sequence joins TRBV10-2 and TRBJ2-1; no clear D. Germline V gives CDR1 WSHSY, CDR2 SAAADI. The CDR3 is made up of 13 amino acids. The CDR3 is CASADRAYNEQSF. The CDR3 DNA follows: TGCGCCAGCGCCGACCGAGCCTACAATGAGCAGTCCTTC.

This clonotype was counted only a few times. This chain connects TRBV7-2 to TRBJ2-1; 10 nucleotides align to TRBD2. Germline assignment: CDR1 SGHTA and CDR2 FQGNSA. V shed 5 bases and J 4 bases; nucleotides not matched to a gene: 5. The CDR3 covers 15 residues. The CDR3 sequence is CASSVGLARYNEQFF. The DNA of the CDR3 is TGTGCCAGCAGCGTGGGACTAGCGAGATACAATGAGCAGTTCTTC.

Concerning this clonotype itself: This is likely a read error, given that the CDR3 carries no conserved phenylalanine or tryptophan at its end. V and J are TRBV7-9 and TRBJ2-1; 13 bases map to TRBD2. The CDR3 has 16 amino acids. Germline CDR1 SEHNR, CDR2 FQNEAQ (reference sequence). The CDR3 loop is CVSSPTSGRLKNEQFS. DNA of the CDR3: TGTGTCAGCAGCCCGACTAGCGGGAGGTTAAAGAATGAGCAGTTCTCC.

Details on this clonotype: This is likely a read error, given that the CDR3 carries no conserved phenylalanine or tryptophan at its end. The CDR3 protein is CASSPRSIQGTGRETQYT. CDR3 coding DNA: TGTGCCAGCAGCCCTAGATCAATCCAGGGTACTGGGCGGGAGACCCAGTACACC. The rearrangement joins TRBV11-2 to TRBJ2-5; D is possibly TRBD1 (5 bases). The germline V and J ends were trimmed by 5 bases and 5 bases, with 27 bases remaining between them. This CDR3 is built from 18 residues. Germline CDR1 is SGHAT and CDR2 is FQNNGV.

About this clonotype itself: A clone one base away is much larger, so this may be a read error. This chain connects TRBV7-8 to TRBJ2-5, with 7 nucleotides matching TRBD2. The CDR3 runs to 15 residues. Per the germline V gene, CDR1 is SGHVS and CDR2 is FQNEAQ. The J segment lost 4 bases and the V segment lost 2 bases, leaving 7 bases of the junction unmatched. This chain's CDR3 is CASSLSGGGRETQYF. CDR3 DNA: TGTGCCAGCAGCTTATCCGGCGGGGGAAGAGAGACCCAGTACTTC. Full variable domain (rest looked up from reference TRBV7-8 and TRBJ2-5): GAGVSQSPRYKVAKRGQDVALRCDPISGHVSLFWYQQALGQGPEFLTYFQNEAQLDKSGLPSDRFFAERPEGSVSTLKIQRTQQEDSAVYLCASSLSGGGRETQYFGPGTRLLVL.

This clonotype was observed at least ten times. It may be a read error: a sequence one base away is much more abundant. The rearrangement joins TRBV11-2 to TRBJ1-2, with unresolved D. The V gene's germline CDR1 is SGHAT and CDR2 FQNNGV. CDR3 length: 10 residues. The CDR3 DNA reads as TGTGCCGGCAGCCCCAATAGCTACACCTTC. Translated: CAGSPNSYTF.

The sample holds one count of this clonotype. An end of the junction does not agree with germline; a read error may underlie this. CDR3 DNA sequence: TGTGTCAGCACGCCGGACAGGGTGGTAGAGACCCACTACTTC. This encodes CVSTPDRVVETHYF. The J gene is TRBJ2-5, the V gene TRBV28, with 8 bases fitting TRBD1. From germline, CDR1 is MDHEN and CDR2 SYDVKM. The CDR3 runs 14 residues.

As concerns this clonotype: One junction end does not reproduce the germline sequence, and a read error may be involved. This sequence joins TRBV7-9 and TRBJ1-2; TRBD1 matches 12 bases. Per germline, CDR1 SEHNR and CDR2 FQNEAQ (reference sequence). The CDR3 has 14 amino acids. Here the CDR3 DNA reads TGTACCAGCAGATGGGACAGGGGGCTTCATGGTTACACCTTC. This sequence encodes CTSRWDRGLHGYTF.

In regard to this clonotype: The junction and the germline gene differ at one end; a read error may be behind it. The V call is TRBV29-1, the J call TRBJ2-7; TRBD1 might be the D (5 bases). Looked up from germline, CDR1 is SQVTM and CDR2 is ANQGSEA. CDR3 size: 13 residues. The CDR3 nucleotides are TGCGGCGTTCTGACAGTGTACTCCTACGAGCGGTACTTC. Amino acids: CGVLTVYSYERYF.

On this clonotype itself: As the CDR3 is not closed by the conserved phenylalanine or tryptophan, this likely results from a read error. The chain employs TRBV6-6 and TRBJ2-3; TRBD2 aligns across 13 bases. The CDR3 sequence is 14 residues long. Germline CDR1 MNHNY, CDR2 SVGAGI (reference sequence). The CDR3 here is CASRTSGSSDTQYL. The CDR3 nucleotides are TGTGCTAGCAGGACTAGCGGGAGCTCAGATACGCAGTATTTA.

This sequence joins TRBV5-6 and TRBJ1-3; tentative D call: TRBD1 (6 bases). V dropped 8 bases and J dropped 2 bases, with 14 bases sitting between them. Germline assignment: CDR1 SGHDT and CDR2 YYEEEE. The CDR3 is made up of 14 amino acids. CDR3 nucleotides: TGTGCCAGGAGCCTCAGGGGCGCTGGAAACACCATATATTTT. This sequence encodes CARSLRGAGNTIYF. Full variable domain (remainder filled in from reference TRBV5-6 and TRBJ1-3): DAGVTQSPTHLIKTRGQQVTLRCSPKSGHDTVSWYQQALGQGPQFIFQYYEEEERQRGNFPDRFSGHQFPNYSSELNVNALLLGDSALYLCARSLRGAGNTIYFGEGSWLTVV.

The chain carries TRBV11-2 and TRBJ2-5; TRBD2 aligns across 10 bases. J was trimmed by 5 bases and V by 5 bases; bases with no gene match: 14. Germline V gene data show CDR1 as SGHAT and CDR2 as FQNNGV. This CDR3 region has 17 residues. The CDR3 sequence is CASSMRLAGDSSETQYF. In nucleotides, the CDR3 is TGTGCCAGCAGCATGAGACTAGCGGGTGACTCGAGTGAGACCCAGTACTTC.

This clonotype was detected once. V is TRBV6-2 or TRBV6-3 and J is TRBJ2-1, with 10 bases fitting TRBD2. With V trimmed by 6 bases and J by 6 bases, 11 bases remained unmatched. CDR3 size: 16 residues. From germline, CDR1 is MNHEY and CDR2 SVGEGT. The CDR3 spells CASRPRTSGSTNEQFF. DNA for the CDR3: TGTGCCAGCAGACCCAGGACTAGCGGAAGTACCAATGAGCAGTTCTTC.

A remark on this clonotype: Sequence at one end of the junction differs from germline and may be a read error. V gene TRBV10-2 combines with J gene TRBJ2-6; D is possibly TRBD1 (5 bases). The CDR3 covers 13 residues. The germline V gene encodes CDR1 WSHSY and CDR2 SAAADI. The chain's CDR3 is CASYSSGAKVLTF. In nucleotides, the CDR3 is TGCGCCAGCTACAGCTCTGGGGCCAAGGTCCTGACTTTC.

Comments on this clonotype: Given the absence of the conserved phenylalanine or tryptophan at the CDR3 end, a read error is likely. The chain recombines TRBV11-2 with TRBJ2-5; 7 positions match TRBD2. J was trimmed by 5 bases and V by 1 base; bases with no gene match: 13. CDR3 length: 17 amino acids. Germline CDR1 and CDR2: SGHAT and FQNNGV. CDR3 nucleotide sequence: TGTGCCAGCAGCTTAGGATTAGCGGGTGACTCGAGCGAGACCCAGTACCTC. Translated, it gives CASSLGLAGDSSETQYL.